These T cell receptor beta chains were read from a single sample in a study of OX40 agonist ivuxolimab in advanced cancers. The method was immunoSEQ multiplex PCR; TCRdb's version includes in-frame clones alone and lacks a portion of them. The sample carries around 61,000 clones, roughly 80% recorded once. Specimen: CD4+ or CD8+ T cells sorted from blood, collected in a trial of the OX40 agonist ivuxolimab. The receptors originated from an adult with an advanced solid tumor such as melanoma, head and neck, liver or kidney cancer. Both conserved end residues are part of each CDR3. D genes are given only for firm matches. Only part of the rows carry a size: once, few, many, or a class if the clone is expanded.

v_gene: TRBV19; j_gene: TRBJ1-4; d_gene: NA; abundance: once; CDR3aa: CASTQGGNEKLFF; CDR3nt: TGTGCCAGTACACAGGGTGGAAATGAAAAACTGTTTTTT
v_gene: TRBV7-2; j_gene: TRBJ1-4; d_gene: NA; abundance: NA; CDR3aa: CASSLQGMNEKLFF; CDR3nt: TGTGCCAGCAGCTTACAGGGAATGAATGAAAAACTGTTTTTT
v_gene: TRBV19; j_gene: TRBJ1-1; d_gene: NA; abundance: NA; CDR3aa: CASSIDDRRKAFF; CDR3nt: TGTGCCAGTAGTATAGATGACCGCAGGAAAGCTTTCTTT
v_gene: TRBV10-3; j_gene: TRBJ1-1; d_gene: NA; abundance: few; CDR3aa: CAISESISLTDMNTEAFF; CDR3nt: TGTGCCATCAGTGAGTCGATATCCCTAACAGACATGAACACTGAAGCTTTCTTT
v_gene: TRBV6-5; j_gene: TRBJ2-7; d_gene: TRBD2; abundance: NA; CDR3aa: CASSLGLAGSKQYF; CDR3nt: TGTGCCAGCAGTCTGGGACTAGCGGGATCAAAGCAGTACTTC
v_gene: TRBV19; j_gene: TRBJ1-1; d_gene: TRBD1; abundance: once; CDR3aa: CASSIARGATNTEAFF; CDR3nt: TGTGCCAGTAGTATAGCCAGGGGGGCAACGAACACTGAAGCTTTCTTT
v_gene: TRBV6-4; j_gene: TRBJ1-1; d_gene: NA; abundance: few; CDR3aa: CASSAHGGRGSTEAFF; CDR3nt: TGTGCCAGCAGTGCCCACGGGGGACGGGGGAGCACTGAAGCTTTCTTT
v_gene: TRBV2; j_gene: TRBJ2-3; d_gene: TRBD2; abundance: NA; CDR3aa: CASSGLAGGLKRDTQYF; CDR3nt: TGTGCCAGCAGTGGTCTAGCGGGGGGCCTAAAACGAGATACGCAGTATTTT
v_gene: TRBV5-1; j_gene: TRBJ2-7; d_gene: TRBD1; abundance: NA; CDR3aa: CASSLAGGRYEQYF; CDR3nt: TGCGCCAGCAGCTTAGCAGGGGGCAGGTACGAGCAGTACTTC
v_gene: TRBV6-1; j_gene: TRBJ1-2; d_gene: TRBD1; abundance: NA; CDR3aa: CASSAADRGSSYTF; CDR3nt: TGTGCCAGCAGTGCCGCCGACAGGGGGAGTAGCTACACCTTC
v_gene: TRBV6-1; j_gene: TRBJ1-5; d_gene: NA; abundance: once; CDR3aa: CASSEAGGAHQPQHF; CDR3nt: TGTGCCAGCAGTGAAGCCGGGGGTGCCCATCAGCCCCAGCATTTT
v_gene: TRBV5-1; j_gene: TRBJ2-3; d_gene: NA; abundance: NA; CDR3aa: CASSPGFRGSTDTQYF; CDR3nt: TGCGCCAGCAGCCCGGGTTTTCGGGGGAGCACAGATACGCAGTATTTT
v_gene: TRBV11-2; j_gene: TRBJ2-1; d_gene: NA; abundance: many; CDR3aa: CASSSPGLPQFF; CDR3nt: TGTGCCAGCAGCTCGCCCGGCCTTCCGCAGTTCTTC
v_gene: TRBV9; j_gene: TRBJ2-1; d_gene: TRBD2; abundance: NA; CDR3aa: CASSVTGTSLYNEQFF; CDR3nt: TGTGCCAGCAGCGTTACCGGGACTAGCCTATACAATGAGCAGTTCTTC
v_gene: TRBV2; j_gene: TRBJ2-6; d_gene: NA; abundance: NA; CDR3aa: CASIVNSGANVLTF; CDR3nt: TGTGCCAGCATCGTTAACTCTGGGGCCAACGTCCTGACTTTC
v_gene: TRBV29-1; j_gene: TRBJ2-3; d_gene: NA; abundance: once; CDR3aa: CSVGGGFSTDTQYF; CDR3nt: TGCAGCGTTGGTGGAGGGTTCAGCACAGATACGCAGTATTTT
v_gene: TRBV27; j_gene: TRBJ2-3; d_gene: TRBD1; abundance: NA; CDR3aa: CASSYKTTTGTGRTDTQYF; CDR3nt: TGTGCCAGCAGCTACAAAACTACCACGGGGACAGGACGTACAGATACGCAGTATTTT
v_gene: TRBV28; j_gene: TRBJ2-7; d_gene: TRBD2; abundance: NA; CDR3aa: CASSRGDRDLSYEQYF; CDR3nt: TGTGCCAGCAGCCGGGGGGACCGAGACTTATCCTACGAGCAGTACTTC
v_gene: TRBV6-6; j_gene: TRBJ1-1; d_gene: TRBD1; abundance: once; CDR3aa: CASSSGTGAMNTEAFF; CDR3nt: TGTGCCAGCAGTTCGGGGACAGGGGCGATGAACACTGAAGCTTTCTTT
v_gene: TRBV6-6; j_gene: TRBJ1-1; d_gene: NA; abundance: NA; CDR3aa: CASHGLMNTEAFF; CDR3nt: TGTGCCAGCCACGGCCTCATGAACACTGAAGCTTTCTTT
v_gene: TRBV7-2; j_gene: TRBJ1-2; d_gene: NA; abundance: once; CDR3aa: CASSLRVGYTF; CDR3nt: TGTGCCAGCAGCCTCAGGGTTGGCTACACCTTC
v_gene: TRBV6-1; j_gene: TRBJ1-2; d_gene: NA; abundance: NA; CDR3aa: CASSENGYLSYGYTF; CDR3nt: TGTGCCAGCAGTGAGAATGGTTATTTATCCTATGGCTACACCTTC
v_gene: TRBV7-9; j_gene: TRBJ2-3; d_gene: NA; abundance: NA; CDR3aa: CASSQDHGATLGDTQYF; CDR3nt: TGTGCCAGCAGCCAAGATCACGGGGCTACCTTGGGAGATACGCAGTATTTT
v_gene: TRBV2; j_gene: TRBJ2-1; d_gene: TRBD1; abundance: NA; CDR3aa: CASRIPGQGGNEQFF; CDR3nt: TGTGCCAGCAGGATACCGGGACAGGGAGGCAATGAGCAGTTCTTC
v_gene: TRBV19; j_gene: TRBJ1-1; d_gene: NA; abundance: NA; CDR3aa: CASSGGGNTEAFF; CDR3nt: TGTGCCAGTAGTGGGGGGGGAAATACTGAAGCTTTCTTT
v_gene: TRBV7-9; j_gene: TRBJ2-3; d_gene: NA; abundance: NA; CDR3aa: CASRTTSTDTQYF; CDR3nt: TGTGCCAGCAGAACGACTAGCACAGATACGCAGTATTTT
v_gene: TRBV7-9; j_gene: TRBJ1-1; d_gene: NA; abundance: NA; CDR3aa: CASSSTENTEAFF; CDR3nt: TGTGCCAGCAGCTCGACAGAGAACACTGAAGCTTTCTTT
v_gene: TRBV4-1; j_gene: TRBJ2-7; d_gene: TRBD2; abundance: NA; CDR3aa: CASSQDSVAGFSSYEQYF; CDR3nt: TGCGCCAGCAGCCAAGATAGTGTAGCGGGGTTTAGCTCCTACGAGCAGTACTTC
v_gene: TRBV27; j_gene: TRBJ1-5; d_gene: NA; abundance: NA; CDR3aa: CASSPTHNQPQHF; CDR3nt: TGTGCCAGCAGTCCAACTCACAATCAGCCCCAGCATTTT
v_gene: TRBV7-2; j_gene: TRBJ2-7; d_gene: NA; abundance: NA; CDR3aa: CASRGIGTVGYEQYF; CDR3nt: TGTGCCAGCAGAGGTATCGGGACCGTTGGCTACGAGCAGTACTTC
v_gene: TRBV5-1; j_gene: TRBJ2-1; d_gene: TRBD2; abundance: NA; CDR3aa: CASSLVAGSYNEQFF; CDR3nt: TGCGCCAGCAGCTTGGTAGCGGGGTCCTACAATGAGCAGTTCTTC
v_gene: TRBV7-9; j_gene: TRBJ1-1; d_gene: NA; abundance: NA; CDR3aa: CASSLERGLTEAFF; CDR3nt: TGTGCCAGCAGCTTAGAAAGAGGGCTCACTGAAGCTTTCTTT
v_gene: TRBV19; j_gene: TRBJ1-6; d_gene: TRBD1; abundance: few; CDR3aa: CASRLTGANNSPLHF; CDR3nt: TGTGCCAGTAGGCTCACAGGGGCCAATAATTCACCCCTCCACTTT
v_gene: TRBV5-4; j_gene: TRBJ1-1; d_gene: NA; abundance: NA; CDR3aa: CASSLWRGNTEAFF; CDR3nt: TGTGCCAGCAGCTTGTGGAGGGGGAACACTGAAGCTTTCTTT
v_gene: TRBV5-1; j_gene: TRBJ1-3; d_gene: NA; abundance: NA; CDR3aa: CASGGGSSGNTIYF; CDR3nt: TGCGCCAGTGGAGGCGGGAGCTCTGGAAACACCATATATTTT
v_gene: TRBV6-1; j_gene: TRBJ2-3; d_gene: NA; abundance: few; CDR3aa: CASSEGGSPTDTQYF; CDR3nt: TGTGCCAGCAGTGAAGGTGGGTCCCCCACAGATACGCAGTATTTT
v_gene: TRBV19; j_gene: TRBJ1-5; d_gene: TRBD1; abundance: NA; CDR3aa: CASTLSGGSNQPQHF; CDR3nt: TGTGCCAGTACACTATCAGGGGGTAGCAATCAGCCCCAGCATTTT
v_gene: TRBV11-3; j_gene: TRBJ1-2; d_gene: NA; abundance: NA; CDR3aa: CASSFGGRNYGYTF; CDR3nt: TGTGCCAGCAGCTTCGGGGGGAGGAACTATGGCTACACCTTC
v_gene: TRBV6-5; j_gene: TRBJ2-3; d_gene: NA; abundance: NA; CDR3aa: CASSYSNTGDTQYF; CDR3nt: TGTGCCAGCAGCTACTCGAATACCGGAGATACGCAGTATTTT
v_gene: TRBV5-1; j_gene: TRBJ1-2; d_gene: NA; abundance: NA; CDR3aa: CASSAMGGDYGYTF; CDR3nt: TGCGCCAGCAGCGCAATGGGGGGTGACTATGGCTACACCTTC
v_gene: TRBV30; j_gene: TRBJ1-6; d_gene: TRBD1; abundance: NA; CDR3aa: CAWSVLGQRNSPLHF; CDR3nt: TGTGCCTGGAGTGTTCTGGGACAGAGGAATTCACCCCTCCACTTT
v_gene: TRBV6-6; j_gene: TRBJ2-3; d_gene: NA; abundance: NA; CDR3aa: CASRGLSTDTQYF; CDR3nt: TGTGCCAGCAGAGGACTTAGCACAGATACGCAGTATTTT
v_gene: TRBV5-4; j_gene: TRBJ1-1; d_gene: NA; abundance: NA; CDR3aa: CASSQDSGLTEAFF; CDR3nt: TGTGCCAGCAGCCAAGACTCAGGGCTCACTGAAGCTTTCTTT
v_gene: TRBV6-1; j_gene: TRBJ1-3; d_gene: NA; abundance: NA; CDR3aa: CASSEDHTPSGNTIYF; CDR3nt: TGTGCCAGCAGTGAAGACCACACCCCCTCTGGAAACACCATATATTTT
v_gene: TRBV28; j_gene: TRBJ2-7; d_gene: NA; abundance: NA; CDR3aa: CASNPGGGLYEQYF; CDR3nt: TGTGCCAGCAACCCGGGGGGCGGTCTCTACGAGCAGTACTTC
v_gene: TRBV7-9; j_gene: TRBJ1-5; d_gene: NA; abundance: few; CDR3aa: CASSPTVDQPQHF; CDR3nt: TGTGCCAGCAGCCCGACAGTTGATCAGCCCCAGCATTTT
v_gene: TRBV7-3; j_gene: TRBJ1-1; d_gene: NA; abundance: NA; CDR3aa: CASSLQRDTEAFF; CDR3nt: TGTGCCAGCAGTCTCCAGCGGGACACTGAAGCTTTCTTT
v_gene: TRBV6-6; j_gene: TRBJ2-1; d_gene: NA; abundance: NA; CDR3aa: CASSYWVNEQFF; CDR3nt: TGTGCCAGCAGTTACTGGGTCAATGAGCAGTTCTTC
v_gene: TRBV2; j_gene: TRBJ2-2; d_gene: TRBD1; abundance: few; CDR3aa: CASRSGQGIGELFF; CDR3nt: TGTGCCAGCAGGTCGGGACAGGGGATCGGGGAGCTGTTTTTT
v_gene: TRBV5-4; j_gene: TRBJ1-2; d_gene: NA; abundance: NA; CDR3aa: CASSRTVGGYYGYTF; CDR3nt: TGTGCCAGCAGCCGCACTGTGGGGGGATACTATGGCTACACCTTC
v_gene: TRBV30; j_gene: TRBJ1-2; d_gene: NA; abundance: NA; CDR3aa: CAWTAARGVYGYTF; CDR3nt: TGTGCCTGGACGGCGGCGAGGGGGGTGTATGGCTACACCTTC
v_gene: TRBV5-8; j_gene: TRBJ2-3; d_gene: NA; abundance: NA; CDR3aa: CASRGDARSADTQYF; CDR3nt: TGTGCCAGCAGGGGGGACGCCCGTAGCGCAGATACGCAGTATTTT
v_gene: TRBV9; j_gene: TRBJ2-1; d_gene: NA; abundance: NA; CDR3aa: CASSVEYRYKNEQFF; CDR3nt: TGTGCCAGCAGCGTAGAGTATCGGTACAAAAATGAGCAGTTCTTC
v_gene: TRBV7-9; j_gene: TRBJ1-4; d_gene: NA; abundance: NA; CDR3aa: CASSLVLGEKLFF; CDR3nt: TGTGCCAGCAGCTTAGTTCTCGGCGAAAAACTGTTTTTT